This passage covers 24 T cell receptor beta chains from one sample sequenced in a study of CD8+ T cells in alopecia areata. Reverse transcribed after extraction, RNA yielded cDNA as the sequencing template. Repertoires were generated with immunoSEQ multiplex PCR, while TCRdb's copy carries only in-frame clones and drops some. The table records roughly 230,000 clones, 43% of them present only once. Treatment defined: oral pan-JAK inhibitor, 5-10 mg twice daily. The sequenced sample was CD4+ T cells sorted from blood, obtained at roughly week 36, from a patient treated with tofacitinib. The receptors here all came from a human donor with alopecia areata.

This clone occurred a few times. The rearrangement joins TRBV18 to TRBJ1-4, with TRBD1 as a possible D gene (5 bases). V lost 2 bases to trimming and J lost 8 bases, with 12 bases between them. The germline gives CDR1 KGHSH, CDR2 LQKENI. The length of the CDR3 is 14 residues. The CDR3 coding sequence is TGTGCCAGCTCACCAAAGCAGCCAGGGGAAAAACTGTTTTTT. Its protein is CASSPKQPGEKLFF. The full variable domain, in which reference TRBV18 and TRBJ1-4 provide the parts outside the CDR3, is NAGVMQNPRHLVRRRGQEARLRCSPMKGHSHVYWYRQLPEEGLKFMVYLQKENIIDESGMPKERFSAEFPKEGPSILRIQQVVRGDSAAYFCASSPKQPGEKLFFGSGTQLSVL.

CDR3 coding DNA: TGTGCCAGCAGTGAATCGACACTCTACGAGCAGTACTTC. It translates to CASSESTLYEQYF. The rearrangement links TRBV6-1 to TRBJ2-7, with D unresolved. Germline V gene data show CDR1 as MNHNS and CDR2 as SASEGT. The CDR3 is 13 amino acids. Trimming removed 2 bases from V and 3 bases from J, with 8 bases in between.

This clone was detected only a few times. The gene calls are TRBV15 and TRBJ2-3, with D possibly matching TRBD2 (6 bases). This CDR3 contains 14 residues. The germline V and J ends were trimmed by 5 bases and 0 bases, with 9 bases remaining between them. Germline CDR1 reads LNHNV; CDR2 reads YYDKDF (reference sequence). The CDR3, as DNA: TGTGCCACCAGCGGCGGGACTAGCACAGATACGCAGTATTTT. Protein product: CATSGGTSTDTQYF.

The V call is TRBV28, the J call TRBJ2-7; 8 positions match TRBD1. The germline V gene encodes CDR1 MDHEN and CDR2 SYDVKM. This CDR3 comprises 17 residues. The V segment lost 4 bases and the J segment 4 bases; nucleotides outside the gene matches: 15. Here the CDR3 DNA reads TGTGCCAGCAGTTCCCCCCCTGGGACAGGTCGACTTTACGAGCAGTACTTC. Its translation is CASSSPPGTGRLYEQYF.

The chain recombines TRBV30 with TRBJ2-3; D unresolved. The CDR3 runs 14 residues. From germline, CDR1 is GTSNPN and CDR2 SVGIG (reference sequence). Deletions cut 1 base from V and 6 bases from J, with 14 bases between. Written as DNA, the CDR3 is TGTGCCTGGAGTGCTACCCTGGGGTCCGATACGCAGTATTTT. Protein: CAWSATLGSDTQYF.

This sequence joins TRBV29-1 and TRBJ1-2; the D is unclear. The CDR3 extends over 13 amino acids. Germline CDR1 and CDR2: SQVTM and ANQGSEA. With 2 bases removed from V and 7 bases from J, the gap between germline ends came to 14 bases. DNA of the CDR3: TGCAGCGTTGAACAGGATCACGGATGTGGCTACACCTTC. Its protein is CSVEQDHGCGYTF.

The gene calls are TRBV6-5 and TRBJ2-6, with unresolved D. Germline V CDR1 and CDR2: MNHEY, SVGAGI. This CDR3 region has 15 residues. Trimming left V 4 bases short and J 0 bases short, with 7 bases between. The CDR3 region is CASSLGNSGANVLTF. The CDR3 DNA follows: TGTGCCAGCAGTTTGGGAAACTCTGGGGCCAACGTCCTGACTTTC.

This clone has only a few counts. The chain carries TRBV30 and TRBJ1-1, with D tentatively TRBD1 (5 bases). Germline V gene lookup returns CDR1 GTSNPN and CDR2 SVGIG (reference sequence). CDR3 length equals 11 residues. The germline V and J ends were trimmed by 5 bases and 5 bases, with 9 bases remaining between them. Here the CDR3 reads CAWRDRTEAFF. The CDR3 DNA reads TGTGCCTGGCGTGACAGAACTGAAGCTTTCTTT.

This clone was counted ten times or more. CDR3 in amino acids: CASSSRVLSTDTQYF. CDR3 coding DNA: TGCGCCAGCAGCTCCCGGGTCCTAAGCACAGATACGCAGTATTTT. The gene calls are TRBV5-1 and TRBJ2-3; D not certain. The CDR3 has 15 residues. CDR1 and CDR2 (germline): SGHRS, YFSETQ. Trimming left V 3 bases short and J 0 bases short, with 11 bases between.

This clone came up a few times. The chain joins TRBV13 to TRBJ1-5; D is unresolved. The V gene lost 5 bases and the J gene lost 0 bases, with 5 bases spanning the gap. CDR3 length: 13 residues. Germline lookup yields CDR1 PRHDT and CDR2 FYEKMQ (reference sequence). CDR3 residues: CASSRYSNQPQHF. DNA of the CDR3: TGTGCCAGCAGCCGCTATAGCAATCAGCCCCAGCATTTT.

V and J are TRBV30 and TRBJ2-5, with 8 nucleotides matching TRBD1. CDR1 is GTSNPN and CDR2 is SVGIG in the germline V gene (reference sequence). Trimming cost V 5 bases and J 6 bases; bases outside gene matches: 8. The CDR3 is made up of 13 amino acids. CDR3 sequence (DNA): TGTGCCTGGGAGGTGGACAGGGCGAAGACCCAGTACTTC. The encoded protein is CAWEVDRAKTQYF.

This chain joins TRBV2 and TRBJ2-7; perhaps TRBD2 as D (6 bases). Trimming pared 6 bases from V and 7 bases from J, leaving 10 bases between. The CDR3 is made up of 11 amino acids. From germline, CDR1 is SNHLY and CDR2 FYNNEI. The CDR3 protein is CASRGGWEQYF. DNA for the CDR3: TGTGCCAGCAGGGGGGGTTGGGAGCAGTACTTC. The whole variable domain, remainder taken from reference TRBV2 and TRBJ2-7, is EPEVTQTPSHQVTQMGQEVILRCVPISNHLYFYWYRQILGQKVEFLVSFYNNEISEKSEIFDDQFSVERPDGSNFTLKIRSTKLEDSAMYFCASRGGWEQYFGPGTRLTVT.

There are a few counts of this clone. The rearrangement links TRBV30 to TRBJ2-1; unclear D gene. CDR3 size: 15 residues. Trimming pared 4 bases from V and 0 bases from J, leaving 13 bases between. CDR1 and CDR2 (germline): GTSNPN, SVGIG (reference sequence). CDR3 residues: CAWIGPSFSYNEQFF. The DNA for the CDR3 is TGTGCCTGGATCGGACCGAGTTTCTCCTACAATGAGCAGTTCTTC.

The chain couples TRBV29-1 to TRBJ2-5, with D maybe TRBD2 (6 bases). V lost 4 bases and J 7 bases, leaving 13 bases between the germline ends. Germline lookup yields CDR1 SQVTM and CDR2 ANQGSEA. The CDR3 is made up of 12 amino acids. CDR3 nucleotides: TGCAGCGTTGGGTTCCAGGGAGGGACCCAGTACTTC. Its protein product is CSVGFQGGTQYF.

The CDR3 is CASSLAPLAGQETQYF. The CDR3 nucleotides are TGCGCCAGCAGCTTGGCCCCACTAGCGGGCCAAGAGACCCAGTACTTC. The V call is TRBV5-1, the J call TRBJ2-5; 9 nucleotides agree with TRBD2. V shed 0 bases, J shed 1 base, and the junction held 4 bases outside the gene matches. Looked up from germline, CDR1 is SGHRS and CDR2 is YFSETQ. This CDR3 contains 16 residues.

The rearrangement joins TRBV25-1 to TRBJ2-1; D call uncertain. The length of the CDR3 is 15 residues. Trimming left V 3 bases short and J 1 base short, with 10 bases between. Germline V lookup: CDR1 MGHDK, CDR2 SYGVNS. DNA of the CDR3: TGTGCCAGCAGTGAGGTGGGAACTTCCTACAATGAGCAGTTCTTC. As protein: CASSEVGTSYNEQFF.

This clone was seen at least ten times. The gene calls are TRBV18 and TRBJ2-3; TRBD2 agrees at 9 bases. CDR1 and CDR2 (germline): KGHSH, LQKENI. CDR3 length: 15 residues. With V trimmed by 0 bases and J by 3 bases, 1 base remained unmatched. The CDR3 region is CASSPPSGRTDTQYF. In nucleotides, the CDR3 is TGTGCCAGCTCACCACCCAGCGGGAGGACAGATACGCAGTATTTT.

This chain uses TRBV28 with TRBJ2-7; 9 nucleotides align to TRBD1. The CDR3 extends over 12 amino acids. The J segment lost 9 bases and the V segment lost 5 bases, leaving 5 bases of the junction unmatched. The germline gives CDR1 MDHEN, CDR2 SYDVKM. CDR3 bases: TGTGCCAGCAGTCTACAGGGGGCGAGGCAGTACTTC. Translated: CASSLQGARQYF.

V is TRBV6-5 and J is TRBJ1-1; 8 nucleotides align to TRBD1. CDR1 is MNHEY, CDR2 SVGAGI, per germline. The CDR3 is made up of 13 amino acids. The ends lost 2 bases at V and 4 bases at J; junction bases unmatched: 0. The CDR3 region is CASSYGQGTEAFF. CDR3 bases: TGTGCCAGCAGTTACGGACAGGGCACTGAAGCTTTCTTT.

V usage is TRBV5-1 and J usage is TRBJ1-2; 7 bases agree with TRBD1. J lost 7 bases, V lost 4 bases, and 7 bases had no gene match. This CDR3 region has 13 residues. Germline loops: CDR1 SGHRS, CDR2 YFSETQ. CDR3 DNA: TGCGCCAGCAGCGGGGGACAGCCTCGTGGCTACACCTTC. This encodes CASSGGQPRGYTF.

The chain is built from TRBV5-1 and TRBJ2-6; D uncertain. This CDR3 is built from 15 residues. Trimming pared 2 bases from V and 0 bases from J, leaving 6 bases between. Germline lookup yields CDR1 SGHRS and CDR2 YFSETQ. This CDR3 is CASSFIASGANVLTF. In DNA, the CDR3 is TGCGCCAGCAGCTTCATTGCCTCTGGGGCCAACGTCCTGACTTTC.

The chain links TRBV2 to TRBJ1-2; no definite D call. Trimming left V 8 bases short and J 4 bases short, with 11 bases between. Germline CDR1 SNHLY, CDR2 FYNNEI. The CDR3 totals 12 residues. The DNA of the CDR3 is TGTGCCAGCGATCAGGAAGGCTATGGCTACACCTTC. Amino acid sequence: CASDQEGYGYTF.

J is TRBJ1-1 and V is TRBV29-1; D is perhaps TRBD1 (6 bases). V was trimmed by 6 bases and J by 3 bases, leaving 20 bases between them. Germline V CDR1 and CDR2: SQVTM, ANQGSEA. The CDR3 consists of 15 residues. The CDR3 reads CSVQQGSARYTEAFF. The CDR3 nucleotides read TGCAGCGTACAGCAGGGGTCCGCTAGGTACACTGAAGCTTTCTTT.

The chain has TRBV30 and TRBJ2-1; perhaps TRBD2 as D (6 bases). The CDR3 is made up of 14 amino acids. The ends were cut back, 1 base at V and 10 bases at J, with 17 bases in the middle. Germline CDR1 GTSNPN, CDR2 SVGIG (reference sequence). The CDR3 spells CAWSGPAGLREQFF. DNA for the CDR3: TGTGCCTGGAGTGGCCCCGCGGGACTTCGGGAGCAGTTCTTC.